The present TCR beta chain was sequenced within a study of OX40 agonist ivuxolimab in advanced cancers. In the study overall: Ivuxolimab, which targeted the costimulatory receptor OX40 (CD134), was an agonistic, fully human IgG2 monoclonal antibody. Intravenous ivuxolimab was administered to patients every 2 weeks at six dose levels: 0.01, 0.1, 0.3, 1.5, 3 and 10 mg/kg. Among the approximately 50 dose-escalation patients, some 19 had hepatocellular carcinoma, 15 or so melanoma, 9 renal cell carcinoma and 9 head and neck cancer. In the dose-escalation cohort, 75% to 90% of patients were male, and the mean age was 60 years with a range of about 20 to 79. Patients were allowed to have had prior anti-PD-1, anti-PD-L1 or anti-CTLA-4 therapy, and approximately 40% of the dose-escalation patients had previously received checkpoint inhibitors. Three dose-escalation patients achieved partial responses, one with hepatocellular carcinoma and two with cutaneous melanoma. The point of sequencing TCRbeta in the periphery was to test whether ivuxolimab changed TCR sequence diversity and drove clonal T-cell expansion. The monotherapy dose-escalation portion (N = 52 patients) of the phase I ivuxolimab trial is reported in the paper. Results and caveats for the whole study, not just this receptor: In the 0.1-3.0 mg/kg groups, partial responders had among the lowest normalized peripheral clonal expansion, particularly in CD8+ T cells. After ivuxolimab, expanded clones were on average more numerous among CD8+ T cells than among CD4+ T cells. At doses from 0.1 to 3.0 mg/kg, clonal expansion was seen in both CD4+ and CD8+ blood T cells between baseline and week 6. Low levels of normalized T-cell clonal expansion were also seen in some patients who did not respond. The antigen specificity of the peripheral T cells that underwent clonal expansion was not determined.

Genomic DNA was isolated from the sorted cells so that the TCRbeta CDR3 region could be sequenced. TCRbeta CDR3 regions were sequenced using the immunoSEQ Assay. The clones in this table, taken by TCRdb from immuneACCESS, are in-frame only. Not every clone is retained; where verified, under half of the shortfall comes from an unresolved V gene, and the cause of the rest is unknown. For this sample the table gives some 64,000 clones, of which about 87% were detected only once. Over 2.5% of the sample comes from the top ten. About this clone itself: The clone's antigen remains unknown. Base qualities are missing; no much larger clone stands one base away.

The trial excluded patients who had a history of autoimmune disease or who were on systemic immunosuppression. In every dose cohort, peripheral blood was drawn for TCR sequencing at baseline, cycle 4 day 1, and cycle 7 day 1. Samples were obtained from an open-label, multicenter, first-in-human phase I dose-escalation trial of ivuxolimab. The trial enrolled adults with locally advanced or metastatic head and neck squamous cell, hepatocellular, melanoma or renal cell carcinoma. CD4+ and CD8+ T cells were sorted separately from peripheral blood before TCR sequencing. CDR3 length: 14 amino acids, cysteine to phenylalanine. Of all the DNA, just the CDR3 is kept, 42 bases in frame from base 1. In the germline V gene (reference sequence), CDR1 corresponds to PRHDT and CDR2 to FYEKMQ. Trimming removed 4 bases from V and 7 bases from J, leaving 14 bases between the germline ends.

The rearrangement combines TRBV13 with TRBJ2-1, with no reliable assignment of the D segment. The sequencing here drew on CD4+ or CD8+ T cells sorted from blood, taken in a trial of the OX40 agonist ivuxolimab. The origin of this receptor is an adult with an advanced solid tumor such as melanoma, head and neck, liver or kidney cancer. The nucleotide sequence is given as TGTGCCAGCAGCTCATCCCCGCTAGGAAATGAGCAGTTCTTC. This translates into CASSSSPLGNEQFF. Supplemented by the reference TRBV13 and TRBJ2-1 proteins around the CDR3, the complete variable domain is AAGVIQSPRHLIKEKRETATLKCYPIPRHDTVYWYQQGPGQDPQFLISFYEKMQSDKGSIPDRFSAQQFSDYHSELNMSSLELGDSALYFCASSSSPLGNEQFFGPGTRLTVL.